The following is a TCR beta chain sequence with its context. This sample stems from a study of blood T cell repertoires in COVID-19. Authors' methods: Counts of nucleated cells, estimated from reference gene primer amplification, were obtained. TCRdb keeps only in-frame clones here, not all; method: immunoSEQ multiplex PCR. D and trimming come from the DNA, and the V and J calls and clone size come from that table. Here the sample spans 140,000 or so clones, around 84% being singletons. With V trimmed by 0 bases and J by 5 bases, 7 bases remained unmatched. Germline CDR1 reads LGHDT; CDR2 reads YNNKEL (reference sequence). The CDR3 extends over 18 amino acids.

The receptor comes from a human donor in a cohort sampled during active COVID-19. J is TRBJ2-2 and V is TRBV3-1 (or the pseudogene TRBV3-2); 12 bases match TRBD2. The sequenced sample consisted of peripheral blood. The CDR3, as DNA: TGTGCCAGCAGCCAAGACGAACTAGCGGGAGGTCGAACCGGGGAGCTGTTTTTT. It specifies CASSQDELAGGRTGELFF.